This T cell receptor (beta chain) was captured by sequencing in a study of blood T cells in healthy people across ages. Primed by a sample-barcoded 5' primer and a J-beta primer mix, a second PCR proceeded for roughly 6 to 12 cycles. MiXCR, applied by TCRdb to the 5' RACE reads, yields one record per CDR3 protein. The profile shows around 650,000 distinct CDR3 sequences, around 41% of them singletons. This clonotype was counted ten times or more. Per the germline V gene, CDR1 is DFQATT and CDR2 is SNEGSKA (reference sequence). CDR3 length equals 17 residues. V was pared by 5 bases and J by 0 bases, with 11 bases of the junction left unmatched.

Sequences were obtained from blood. This TCR came from an elderly man in good health. V and J are TRBV20-1 and TRBJ2-3; TRBD2 matches 10 bases. The CDR3 protein is CSALAGGQQASTDTQYF. The CDR3 DNA follows: TGCAGTGCTTTAGCGGGGGGACAACAAGCTAGCACAGATACGCAGTATTTT.